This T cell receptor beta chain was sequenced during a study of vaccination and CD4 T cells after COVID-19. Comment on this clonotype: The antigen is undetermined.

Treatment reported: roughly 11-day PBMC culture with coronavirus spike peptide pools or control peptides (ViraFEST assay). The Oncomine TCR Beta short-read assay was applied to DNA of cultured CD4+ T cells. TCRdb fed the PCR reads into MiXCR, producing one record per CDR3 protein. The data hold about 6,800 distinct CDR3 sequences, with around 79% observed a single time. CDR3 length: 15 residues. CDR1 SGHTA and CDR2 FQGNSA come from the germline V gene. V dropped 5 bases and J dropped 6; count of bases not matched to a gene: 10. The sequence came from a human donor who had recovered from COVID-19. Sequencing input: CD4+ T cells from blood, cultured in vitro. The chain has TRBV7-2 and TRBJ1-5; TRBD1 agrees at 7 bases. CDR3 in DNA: TGTGCCAGCAGCCCCGGGACAGAACGTTCTCAGCCCCAGCATTTT. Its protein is CASSPGTERSQPQHF.